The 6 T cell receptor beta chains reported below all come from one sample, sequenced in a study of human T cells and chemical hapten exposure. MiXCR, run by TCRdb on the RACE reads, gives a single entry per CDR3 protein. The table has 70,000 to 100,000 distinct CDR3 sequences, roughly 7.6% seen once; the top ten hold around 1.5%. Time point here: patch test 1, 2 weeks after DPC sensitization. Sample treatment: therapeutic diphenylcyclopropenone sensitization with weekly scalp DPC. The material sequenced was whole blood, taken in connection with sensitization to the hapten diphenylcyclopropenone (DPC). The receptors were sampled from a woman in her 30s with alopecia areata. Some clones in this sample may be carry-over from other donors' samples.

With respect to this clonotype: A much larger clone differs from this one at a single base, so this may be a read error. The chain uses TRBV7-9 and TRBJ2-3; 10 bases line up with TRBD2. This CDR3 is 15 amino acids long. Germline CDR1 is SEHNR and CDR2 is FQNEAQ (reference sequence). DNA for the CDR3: TGTGTCAGCAGCCGAGCGGGGGGGCCGGCAGATACGCAGTATTTT. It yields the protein CVSSRAGGPADTQYF.

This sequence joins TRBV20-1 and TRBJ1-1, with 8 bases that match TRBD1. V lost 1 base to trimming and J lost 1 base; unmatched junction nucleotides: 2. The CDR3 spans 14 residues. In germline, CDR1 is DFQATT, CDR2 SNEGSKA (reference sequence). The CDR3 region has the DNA TGCAGTGCTAGAGGGACAGGGAAGAACACTGAAGCTTTCTTT. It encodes CSARGTGKNTEAFF.

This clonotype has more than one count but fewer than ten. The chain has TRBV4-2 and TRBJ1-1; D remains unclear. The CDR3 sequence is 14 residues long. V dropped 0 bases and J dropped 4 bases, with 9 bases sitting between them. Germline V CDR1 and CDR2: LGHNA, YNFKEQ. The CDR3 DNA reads TGTGCCAGCAGCCAAGAGATTTCTAGCACTGAAGCTTTCTTT. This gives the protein CASSQEISSTEAFF.

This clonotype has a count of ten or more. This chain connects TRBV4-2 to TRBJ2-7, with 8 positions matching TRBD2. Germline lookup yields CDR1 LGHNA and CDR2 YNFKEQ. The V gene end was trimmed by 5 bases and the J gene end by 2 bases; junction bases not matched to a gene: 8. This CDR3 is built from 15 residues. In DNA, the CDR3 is TGTGCCAGCAGCGGGAGGGCGGGGGGCCCCTACGAGCAGTACTTC. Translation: CASSGRAGGPYEQYF.

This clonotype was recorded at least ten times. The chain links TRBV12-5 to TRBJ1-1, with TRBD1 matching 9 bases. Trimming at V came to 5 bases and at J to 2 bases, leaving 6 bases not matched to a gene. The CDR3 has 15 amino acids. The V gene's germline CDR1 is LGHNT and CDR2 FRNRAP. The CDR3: CASGRHRGLNTEAFF. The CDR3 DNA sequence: TGTGCTAGTGGTCGCCACAGGGGGCTTAACACTGAAGCTTTCTTT.

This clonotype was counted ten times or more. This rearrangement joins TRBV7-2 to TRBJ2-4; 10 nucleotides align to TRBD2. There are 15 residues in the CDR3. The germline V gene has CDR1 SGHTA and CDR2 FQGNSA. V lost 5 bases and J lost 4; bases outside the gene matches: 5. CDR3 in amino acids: CASSQELAGKNIQYF. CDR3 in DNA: TGTGCCAGCAGCCAAGAACTAGCGGGGAAAAACATTCAGTACTTC.